The next 11 T cell receptor beta chains were all read from a single sample in a study of T cell repertoires in cytomegalovirus infection. TCRdb used MiXCR to reprocess the reads, holding one entry per CDR3 protein. The sample has around 240,000 distinct CDR3 sequences, 22% seen once. Material: CD8+ T cells from PBMCs. These receptors all come from a human donor in good health (CMV status not recorded). Some clones in this sample may be carry-over from other donors' samples.

With respect to this clonotype: One junction end disagrees with the germline gene, perhaps due to a read error. The rearrangement uses TRBV15 and TRBJ2-7, with 9 bases matching TRBD1. Germline assignment: CDR1 LNHNV and CDR2 YYDKDF (reference sequence). This CDR3 spans 16 amino acids. In DNA, the CDR3 is TGTGCCGCCAGCAGGACAGGGGCGGGGGACGCCTACGAGCAGTACTTC. It is translated as CAASRTGAGDAYEQYF.

This clonotype occurred a few times. The V gene is TRBV28, the J gene TRBJ2-7; weak D call: TRBD1 (5 bases). Trimming cost V 5 bases and J 4 bases, with 21 bases left between them. The CDR3 sequence is 16 residues long. From germline, CDR1 is MDHEN and CDR2 SYDVKM. The chain's CDR3 is CASSTSLWGRVYEQYF. In DNA form, the CDR3 reads TGTGCCAGCAGTACCTCACTCTGGGGCAGAGTGTACGAGCAGTACTTC. The whole variable domain, filled in from reference TRBV28 and TRBJ2-7, reads DVKVTQSSRYLVKRTGEKVFLECVQDMDHENMFWYRQDPGLGLRLIYFSYDVKMKEKGDIPEGYSVSREKKERFSLILESASTNQTSMYLCASSTSLWGRVYEQYFGPGTRLTVT.

In this sample, this clonotype turned up many times. The chain joins TRBV12-3 or TRBV12-4 to TRBJ2-7; D perhaps matches TRBD2 (5 bases). The CDR3 loop spans 11 amino acids. Trimming took off 3 bases at V and 11 bases at J, with 11 bases between the two ends. The CDR3 sequence: CASSFGELEYF. CDR3 coding DNA: TGTGCCAGCAGTTTCGGGGAGTTGGAGTACTTC.

The chain joins TRBV7-6 to TRBJ1-2, with 11 bases matching TRBD1. The CDR3 has 15 amino acids. The junction had 6 bases not matched to a gene; V was cut back by 5 bases and J by 4 bases. From germline, CDR1 is SGHVS and CDR2 FNYEAQ. The CDR3 coding sequence is TGTGCCAGCAGCGGCAGGACAGGGGGCTTCTATGGCTACACCTTC. Amino acids: CASSGRTGGFYGYTF.

The chain is built from TRBV20-1 and TRBJ2-3; TRBD2 agrees at 8 bases. Per germline, CDR1 DFQATT and CDR2 SNEGSKA (reference sequence). Trimming cost V 5 bases and J 4 bases; bases outside gene matches: 14. This CDR3 has 16 amino acids. CDR3 loop: CSAYPRSGGTADTQYF. In DNA, the CDR3 is TGCAGTGCTTACCCGAGAAGCGGGGGAACAGCAGATACGCAGTATTTT.

This CDR3 reads CASNLGTVNTEAFF. In DNA form, the CDR3 reads TGTGCCAGCAACCTCGGGACAGTCAACACTGAAGCTTTCTTT. V usage is TRBV12-3 or TRBV12-4 and J usage is TRBJ1-1; 7 nucleotides align to TRBD1. With 7 bases clipped from V and 2 bases from J, the junction kept 7 bases outside the gene matches. This CDR3 is 14 amino acids long.

The V call is TRBV15, the J call TRBJ1-1; D may be TRBD1 (6 bases). This CDR3 comprises 11 residues. Trimming cost V 9 bases and J 7 bases, with 12 bases left between them. In germline, CDR1 is LNHNV, CDR2 YYDKDF (reference sequence). The CDR3 region has the DNA TGTGCCACGGAGGGGGACGGTGAAGCTTTCTTT. It encodes CATEGDGEAFF.

The V call is TRBV7-9, the J call TRBJ2-7, with D possibly TRBD1 on 6 matching bases. V lost 6 bases to trimming and J lost 0 bases, with 12 bases between them. The CDR3 has 14 residues. Germline V gene sequence: CDR1 SEHNR, CDR2 FQNEAQ (reference sequence). CDR3 amino acids: CASSRTANSYEQYF. For the CDR3, the DNA is TGTGCCAGCAGTAGGACAGCCAACTCCTACGAGCAGTACTTC.

This clonotype has a handful of counts. J is TRBJ1-1 and V is TRBV7-8; D uncertain. CDR3 length: 15 residues. Germline V CDR1 and CDR2: SGHVS, FQNEAQ. Trimming left V 1 base short and J 1 base short, with 10 bases between. CDR3: CASSLEVGQNTEAFF. The CDR3 nucleotides are TGTGCCAGCAGCTTAGAGGTGGGTCAGAACACTGAAGCTTTCTTT.

This clonotype was found a few times. CDR3 amino acids: CASSLVVRETQYF. The CDR3 DNA follows: TGTGCCAGCAGCTTAGTAGTCCGCGAGACCCAGTACTTC. V gene TRBV7-8 combines with J gene TRBJ2-5; no firm D call. The V end lost 1 base, the J end lost 5 bases, and 8 bases lay between the germline ends. The CDR3 spans 13 residues. Germline V gives CDR1 SGHVS, CDR2 FQNEAQ.

This clonotype was counted at least ten times. The chain couples TRBV20-1 to TRBJ2-7; possibly TRBD2 for D (7 bases). The CDR3 spans 14 residues. V shed 3 bases and J shed 4 bases, with 16 bases lying between them. Germline V gene sequence: CDR1 DFQATT, CDR2 SNEGSKA (reference sequence). As DNA, the CDR3 is TGCAGTGCTAGTGAGGGGGGGAATATTTACGAGCAGTACTTC. This gives the protein CSASEGGNIYEQYF.